These 30 T cell receptor beta chains share one sample of origin, sequenced in a study of T cell clusters in autoimmune cytopenias. TRB rearrangements were amplified by touch-down multiplex PCR with mixed TRB-A/B primers. TCRdb reanalyzed the multiplex PCR reads and collapses them to one entry per CDR3 protein, without DNA. The sample data list 6,500 to 10,000 distinct CDR3 sequences. About 37,500 genome equivalents of blood DNA were amplified for TRB. Sequencing was performed on peripheral blood. The receptors stem from a human donor with an autoimmune cytopenia or autoimmune hepatitis (not recorded which).

This chain links TRBV19 with TRBJ1-5; lacking DNA, the TRBD1 call made by TCRdb goes unchecked. CDR3 length: 15 amino acids. CDR1 is LNHDA, CDR2 SQIVND, per germline (reference sequence). CDR3 amino acids: CASSVTGYSNQPQHF.

Frequency places this clonotype as medium-sized. The CDR3 here is CASSLPMNTEAFF. V and J are TRBV12-3 or TRBV12-4 and TRBJ1-1. This CDR3 has 13 residues.

The rearrangement uses TRBV10-3 and TRBJ2-2. Per germline, CDR1 ENHRY and CDR2 SYGVKD. There are 18 residues in the CDR3. CDR3 region: CAISESGMGRQYTGELFF.

This clonotype counts as medium-sized by frequency. The CDR3 loop reads CASSGRQGGYGYTF. The gene calls are TRBV6-1 and TRBJ1-2; TCRdb names TRBD1, which stays unverified in the absence of DNA. Germline V gene lookup returns CDR1 MNHNS and CDR2 SASEGT. The CDR3 extends over 14 amino acids.

Its frequency marks this clonotype as medium-sized. V usage is TRBV30 and J usage is TRBJ2-2. This CDR3 is built from 11 residues. CDR1 is GTSNPN, CDR2 SVGIG, per germline (reference sequence). The CDR3 loop reads CAWGETGELFF.

The chain recombines TRBV20-1 with TRBJ2-3; TCRdb selects TRBD1, and the lack of DNA leaves this call unchecked. The CDR3 loop spans 16 amino acids. CDR1 and CDR2 from the germline V gene are DFQATT and SNEGSKA (reference sequence). Here the CDR3 reads CSARASTGIGGDTQYF.

According to its frequency, this clonotype is medium-sized. CDR3 amino acids: CASRTDREGQETQYF. This chain links TRBV6-5 with TRBJ2-5; lacking DNA, the TRBD2 call made by TCRdb goes unchecked. The length of the CDR3 is 15 residues. CDR1 and CDR2 (germline): MNHEY, SVGAGI.

This clonotype counts as medium-sized (0.01 to 0.1%) by frequency. The chain couples TRBV29-1 to TRBJ2-3; the TRBD1 assignment by TCRdb is unverifiable without DNA. Germline V gives CDR1 SQVTM, CDR2 ANQGSEA. This CDR3 is 13 amino acids long. CDR3 region: CSVGQLWTDTQYF.

This clonotype ranks as medium-sized in terms of frequency. The chain links TRBV19 to TRBJ2-2; the D call from TCRdb, TRBD2, cannot be confirmed without DNA. Germline CDR1 is LNHDA and CDR2 is SQIVND (reference sequence). This CDR3 contains 15 residues. The CDR3 spells CASTLGPLVTGELFF.

Frequency places this clonotype as medium-sized (0.01 to 0.1%). The V and J genes are TRBV29-1 and TRBJ1-4. This CDR3 is 14 amino acids long. Germline V lookup: CDR1 SQVTM, CDR2 ANQGSEA. This CDR3 is CSVGEQTVAEKLFF.

The rearrangement uses TRBV5-1 and TRBJ2-5; absent DNA, TCRdb's TRBD1 call cannot be checked. CDR1 and CDR2 (germline): SGHRS, YFSETQ. This CDR3 has 15 residues. The CDR3 region is CASSLAGQFMETQYF.

According to its frequency, this clonotype is medium-sized (0.01 to 0.1%). V and J are TRBV12-3 or TRBV12-4 and TRBJ2-7; without DNA, the TCRdb call of TRBD1 cannot be checked. The CDR3 totals 15 residues. The CDR3 reads CASSISGTAAYEQYF.

CDR3: CASSQSGVRSSSYNEQFF. The chain is built from TRBV14 and TRBJ2-1; the TCRdb call, TRBD2, lacks DNA for checking. CDR3 size: 18 residues. Germline V gene data show CDR1 as SGHDN and CDR2 as FVKESK.

The genes are TRBV7-9 and TRBJ2-1; TCRdb designates TRBD2, a call that cannot be tested without DNA. The CDR3 is 15 residues long. Germline CDR1 is SEHNR and CDR2 is FQNEAQ (reference sequence). CDR3 in amino acids: CASSLRGLAGAGQFF.

By frequency, this clonotype registers medium-sized. V and J are TRBV19 and TRBJ2-1; the TCRdb call, TRBD2, lacks DNA for checking. The length of the CDR3 is 16 residues. Germline CDR1 and CDR2: LNHDA and SQIVND (reference sequence). CDR3 region: CASRGGLAGGDNEQFF.

The chain couples TRBV7-9 to TRBJ1-5; without DNA, the TCRdb call of TRBD1 cannot be checked. The CDR3 has 14 amino acids. Germline loops: CDR1 SEHNR, CDR2 FQNEAQ (reference sequence). This CDR3 is CASSSDRGVKPQHF.

By frequency, this clonotype registers medium-sized. V usage is TRBV19 and J usage is TRBJ1-4. The length of the CDR3 is 15 residues. CDR1 LNHDA and CDR2 SQIVND come from the germline V gene (reference sequence). CDR3 amino acids: CASSAQSATNEKLFF.

The gene calls are TRBV20-1 and TRBJ1-6. CDR3 size: 15 residues. From germline, CDR1 is DFQATT and CDR2 SNEGSKA (reference sequence). The CDR3 loop is CSARDQGSYNSPLHF.

This CDR3 is CASSEGGGAVYVQYF. This chain joins TRBV6-1 and TRBJ2-7; TCRdb names TRBD2, which stays unverified in the absence of DNA. Germline-derived CDR1 and CDR2 are MNHNS and SASEGT. This CDR3 has 15 amino acids.

This clonotype counts as medium-sized by frequency. This chain connects TRBV6-5 to TRBJ2-1; there is no DNA to check the TCRdb D call of TRBD1. Germline CDR1 and CDR2: MNHEY and SVGAGI. CDR3 length: 17 amino acids. The CDR3 protein is CASSYATGYQSDNEQFF.

This sequence joins TRBV18 and TRBJ1-1. The germline V gene has CDR1 KGHSH and CDR2 LQKENI. The CDR3 length is 13 residues. The CDR3 region is CASSPGLNTEAFF.

By frequency, this clonotype registers medium-sized. The chain uses TRBV5-6 and TRBJ1-2; TCRdb indicates TRBD1, and absent DNA this call remains unverified. The CDR3 sequence is 20 residues long. Germline V gene data show CDR1 as SGHDT and CDR2 as YYEEEE. This CDR3 reads CASSSEGPGQVLRFYGGYTF.

Its frequency marks this clonotype as medium-sized (0.01 to 0.1%). This chain uses TRBV12-3 or TRBV12-4 with TRBJ2-7. The CDR3 runs to 14 residues. CDR3 region: CASSLVVGSYEQYF.

V gene TRBV20-1 combines with J gene TRBJ1-2. The CDR3 is 13 amino acids. CDR1 and CDR2 (germline): DFQATT, SNEGSKA (reference sequence). CDR3 amino acids: CSARDPANYGYTF.

The rearrangement uses TRBV5-6 and TRBJ2-1. Germline-derived CDR1 and CDR2 are SGHDT and YYEEEE. The CDR3 sequence is 13 residues long. Here the CDR3 reads CASSLALYNEQFF.

This CDR3 is CASSPAGTSRTIYF. The chain joins TRBV12-3 or TRBV12-4 to TRBJ1-3. The CDR3 sequence is 14 residues long.

The chain is built from TRBV18 and TRBJ2-7; TCRdb designates TRBD2, a call that cannot be tested without DNA. The CDR3 length is 16 residues. In germline, CDR1 is KGHSH, CDR2 LQKENI. The CDR3 here is CASSREGPNAASEQYF.

V and J are TRBV5-1 and TRBJ2-3; the D call of TRBD1 rests on TCRdb alone, since no DNA is present to check it. The CDR3 totals 13 residues. From germline, CDR1 is SGHRS and CDR2 YFSETQ. This CDR3 is CASTGQGTDTQYF.

This CDR3 reads CASSLVQHYNEQFF. V is TRBV7-6 and J is TRBJ2-1. CDR1 and CDR2 from the germline V gene are SGHVS and FNYEAQ. This CDR3 has 14 amino acids.

The J gene is TRBJ2-7, the V gene TRBV11-1; without DNA, the TCRdb call of TRBD2 cannot be checked. Germline V CDR1 and CDR2: SGHAT, FQDESV (reference sequence). This CDR3 comprises 13 residues. The CDR3 is CASSLVEGLEQYF.